This T cell receptor beta chain is from a study of T and B cells in COVID-19 patients. Looking at the study overall: The recovered patients had mostly mild to moderate COVID-19 with outpatient management. Broader study findings: At recovery TRB diversity and richness exceeded healthy donors, after highly clonal active COVID-19 repertoires. The recovered cohort had more than 2,000 exclusive TCR clusters, including 30 to 40 low generation probability clusters.

Multiplex PCR with BIOMED2 TRB-A/B primer pools amplified TRB rearrangements. TCRdb re-called the multiplex PCR reads through MiXCR, storing one row per CDR3 protein. There are some 7,800 distinct CDR3 sequences in the sample; around 25% occur only once, and around 6.4% lies in the top ten. From blood, about 250-550 ng of genomic DNA served as TRB template. This clonotype was counted only a few times. Its antigen is unidentified. V was pared by 6 bases and J by 13 bases, with 25 bases of the junction left unmatched. CDR3 length: 17 residues. The V call is TRBV12-3 or TRBV12-4, the J call TRBJ1-2, with 8 bases identical to TRBD1. The receptor was isolated from a human donor who had recovered from COVID-19. The specimen was blood. Here the CDR3 DNA reads TGTGCCAGCAGCCCCCAGACAGGGGCCAACCCCCAGCTGGATAGCACCTTC. It encodes CASSPQTGANPQLDSTF.